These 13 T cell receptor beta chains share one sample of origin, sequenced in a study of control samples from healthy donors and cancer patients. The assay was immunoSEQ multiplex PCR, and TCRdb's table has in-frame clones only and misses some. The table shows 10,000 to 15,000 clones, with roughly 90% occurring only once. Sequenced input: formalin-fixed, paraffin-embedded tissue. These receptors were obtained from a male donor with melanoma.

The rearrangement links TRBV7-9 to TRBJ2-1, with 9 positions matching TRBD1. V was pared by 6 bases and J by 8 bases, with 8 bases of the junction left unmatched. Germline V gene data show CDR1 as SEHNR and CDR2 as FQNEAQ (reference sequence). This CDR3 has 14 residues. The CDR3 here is CASRPGQGFDEQFF. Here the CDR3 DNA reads TGTGCCAGCAGACCGGGACAGGGCTTCGATGAGCAGTTCTTC.

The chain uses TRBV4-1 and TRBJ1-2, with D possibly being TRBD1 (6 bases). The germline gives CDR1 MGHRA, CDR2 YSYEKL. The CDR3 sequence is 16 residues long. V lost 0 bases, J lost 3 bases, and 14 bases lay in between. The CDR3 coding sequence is TGCGCCAGCAGCCAAGATCTACAGGGTGTCGACTATGGCTACACCTTC. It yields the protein CASSQDLQGVDYGYTF.

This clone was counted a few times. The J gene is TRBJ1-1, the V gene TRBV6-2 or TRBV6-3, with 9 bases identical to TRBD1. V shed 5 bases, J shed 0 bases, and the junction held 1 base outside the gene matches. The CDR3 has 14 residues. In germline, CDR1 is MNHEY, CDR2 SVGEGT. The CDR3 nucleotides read TGTGCCAGCAGTACAGGGGGCTTGAACACTGAAGCTTTCTTT. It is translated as CASSTGGLNTEAFF.

This CDR3 is CASSFKPEDSPANTGELFF. The CDR3 DNA reads TGTGCCAGCAGCTTTAAGCCGGAGGACAGCCCAGCGAACACCGGGGAGCTGTTTTTT. The chain has TRBV7-3 and TRBJ2-2; a possible D gene is TRBD1 (6 bases). Germline assignment: CDR1 SGHTA and CDR2 FQGTGA. The CDR3 runs 19 residues. V lost 3 bases, J lost 0 bases, and 20 bases lay in between.

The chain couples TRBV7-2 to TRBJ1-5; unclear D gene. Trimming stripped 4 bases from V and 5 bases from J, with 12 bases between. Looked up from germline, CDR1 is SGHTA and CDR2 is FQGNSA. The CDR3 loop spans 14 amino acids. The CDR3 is CASSSVGVDQPQHF. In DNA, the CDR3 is TGTGCCAGCAGCTCGGTCGGGGTGGATCAGCCCCAGCATTTT.

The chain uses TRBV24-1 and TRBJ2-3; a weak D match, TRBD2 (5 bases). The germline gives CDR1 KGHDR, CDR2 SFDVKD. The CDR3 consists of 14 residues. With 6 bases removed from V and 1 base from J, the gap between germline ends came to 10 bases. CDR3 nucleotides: TGTGCCACCAGTCGAGGGTTTGGCACAGATACGCAGTATTTT. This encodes CATSRGFGTDTQYF.

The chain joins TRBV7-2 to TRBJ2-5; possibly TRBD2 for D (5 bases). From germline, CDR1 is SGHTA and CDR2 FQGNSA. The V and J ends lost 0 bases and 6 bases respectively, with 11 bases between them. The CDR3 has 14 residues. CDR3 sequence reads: CASSLAGVLQTQYF. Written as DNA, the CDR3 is TGTGCCAGCAGCTTAGCGGGAGTTTTACAGACCCAGTACTTC.

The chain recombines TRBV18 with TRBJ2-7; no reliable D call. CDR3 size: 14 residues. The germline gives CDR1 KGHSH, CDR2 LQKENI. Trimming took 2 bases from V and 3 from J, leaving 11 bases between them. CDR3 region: CASSPKSAHYEQYF. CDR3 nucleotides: TGTGCCAGCTCACCAAAATCCGCCCACTACGAGCAGTACTTC.

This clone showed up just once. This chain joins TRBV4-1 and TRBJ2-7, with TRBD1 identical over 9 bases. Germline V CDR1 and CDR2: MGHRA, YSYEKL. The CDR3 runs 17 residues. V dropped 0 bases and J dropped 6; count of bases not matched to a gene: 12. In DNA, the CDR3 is TGCGCCAGCAGCCAAGAAGTTCGGGACAGGGTTTCGTCCGAGCAGTACTTC. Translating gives CASSQEVRDRVSSEQYF.

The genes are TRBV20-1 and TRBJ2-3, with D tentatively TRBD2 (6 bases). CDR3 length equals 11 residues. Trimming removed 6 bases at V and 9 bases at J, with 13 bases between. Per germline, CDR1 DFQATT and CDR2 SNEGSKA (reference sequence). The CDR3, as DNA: TGCAGTGCGGGACTCCTGGGGACGCAGTATTTT. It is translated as CSAGLLGTQYF.

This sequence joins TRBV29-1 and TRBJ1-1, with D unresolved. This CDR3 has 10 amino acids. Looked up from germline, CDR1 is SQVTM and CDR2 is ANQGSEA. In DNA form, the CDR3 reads TGCGGAGGGAGGAACACTGAAGCTTTCTTT. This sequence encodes CGGRNTEAFF.

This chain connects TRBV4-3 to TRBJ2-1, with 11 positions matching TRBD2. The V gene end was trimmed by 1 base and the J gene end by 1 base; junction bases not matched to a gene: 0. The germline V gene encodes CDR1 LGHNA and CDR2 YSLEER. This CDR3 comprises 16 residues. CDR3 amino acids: CASSQGLAGSYNEQFF. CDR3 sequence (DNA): TGCGCCAGCAGCCAAGGACTAGCGGGATCCTACAATGAGCAGTTCTTC.

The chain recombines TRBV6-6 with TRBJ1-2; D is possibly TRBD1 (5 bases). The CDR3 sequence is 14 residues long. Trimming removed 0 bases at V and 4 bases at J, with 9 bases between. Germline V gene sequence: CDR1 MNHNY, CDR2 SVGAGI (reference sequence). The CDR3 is CASSYSGQTYGYTF. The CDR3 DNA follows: TGTGCCAGCAGTTACTCGGGGCAGACCTATGGCTACACCTTC.